Below, 17 T cell receptor beta chains from the same sample are listed, as sequenced in a study of T-cell memory formation after mild COVID-19. In TCRdb, the 5' RACE reads were re-called with MiXCR into one record per CDR3 protein. Of approximately 100,000 distinct CDR3 sequences in the sample, 9.5% to 15% were seen once. The source material was PBMCs or a T cell subset sorted from them (not recorded which). The receptors were gathered from an adult woman who had mild COVID-19 (a few samples of this study predate the infection). Cell type and time point are not known.

The V gene is TRBV7-9, the J gene TRBJ1-4, with a weak D call TRBD1 (6 bases). V was pared by 5 bases and J by 13 bases, with 14 bases between. The CDR3 extends over 12 amino acids. Germline CDR1 is SEHNR and CDR2 is FQNEAQ (reference sequence). The CDR3: CASSLVTGPLFF. DNA of the CDR3: TGTGCCAGCAGCCTGGTTACAGGGCCACTGTTTTTT.

This clonotype was seen a handful of times. V is TRBV9 and J is TRBJ2-7, with 8 bases lining up with TRBD1. J was trimmed by 2 bases and V by 3 bases; bases with no gene match: 7. Germline assignment: CDR1 SGDLS and CDR2 YYNGEE. This CDR3 has 15 residues. The DNA of the CDR3 is TGTGCCAGCAGCGGAGGACAGGGTGGTCCCTACGAGCAGTACTTC. It yields the protein CASSGGQGGPYEQYF.

This clonotype was seen more than once but under ten times. CDR3 DNA sequence: TGTGCCACCAGCAGTCAGGAAGAGACCTACGAGCAGTACTTC. Its translation: CATSSQEETYEQYF. The chain recombines TRBV15 with TRBJ2-7; no clear D. The CDR3 has 14 amino acids. Looked up from germline, CDR1 is LNHNV and CDR2 is YYDKDF (reference sequence). V lost 3 bases and J 2 bases, leaving 11 bases between the germline ends.

The V gene is TRBV24-1, the J gene TRBJ1-1; no clear D. CDR1 KGHDR and CDR2 SFDVKD come from the germline V gene. The CDR3 contains 14 residues. Trimming cost V 5 bases and J 2 bases, with 11 bases left between them. The CDR3 loop is CATSGHGSNTEAFF. The DNA of the CDR3 is TGTGCCACCAGTGGACATGGTTCTAACACTGAAGCTTTCTTT.

This clonotype was seen a few times. V usage is TRBV12-3 or TRBV12-4 and J usage is TRBJ2-1, with TRBD2 matching 11 bases. Unmatched junction bases numbered 12, after V lost 6 bases and J lost 8 bases. The CDR3 length is 16 residues. The CDR3 here is CASSTSTTSGTDEQFF. As DNA, the CDR3 is TGTGCCAGCAGCACCAGTACGACTAGCGGGACCGATGAGCAGTTCTTC.

This clonotype was detected ten times or more. The chain is built from TRBV10-3 and TRBJ2-1; D is possibly TRBD1 (5 bases). The CDR3 length is 14 residues. Germline values: CDR1 ENHRY, CDR2 SYGVKD. V lost 0 bases and J lost 8, with 11 bases in between. The CDR3 DNA follows: TGTGCCATCAGTGAGTCGACAGACCGGGATGAGCAGTTCTTC. Translation gives CAISESTDRDEQFF.

This clonotype has a handful of counts. J is TRBJ1-5 and V is TRBV5-1, with D hard to call. V lost 4 bases and J lost 0, with 5 bases in between. The CDR3 is 13 residues long. CDR1 is SGHRS, CDR2 YFSETQ, per germline. The CDR3 is CASSPNSNQPQHF. DNA for the CDR3: TGCGCCAGCAGCCCTAATAGCAATCAGCCCCAGCATTTT. The variable domain in full, with the rest retrieved from reference TRBV5-1 and TRBJ1-5, is KAGVTQTPRYLIKTRGQQVTLSCSPISGHRSVSWYQQTPGQGLQFLFEYFSETQRNKGNFPGRFSGRQFSNSRSEMNVSTLELGDSALYLCASSPNSNQPQHFGDGTRLSIL.

The rearrangement joins TRBV7-9 to TRBJ2-3, with TRBD1 matching over 8 bases. The CDR3 runs to 15 residues. V shed 6 bases and J 2 bases; nucleotides not matched to a gene: 7. The germline V gene has CDR1 SEHNR and CDR2 FQNEAQ (reference sequence). The CDR3 nucleotides read TGTGCCAGCAGGAGGGACAGGACCTTCACAGATACGCAGTATTTT. Translated, it gives CASRRDRTFTDTQYF.

This clonotype was seen only a few times. This chain links TRBV4-1 with TRBJ1-1, with D perhaps matching TRBD1 (6 bases). The germline V gene encodes CDR1 MGHRA and CDR2 YSYEKL. The CDR3 is made up of 17 amino acids. The V end lost 0 bases, the J end lost 4 bases, and 18 bases lay between the germline ends. The CDR3 loop reads CASSQDLGIQGATEAFF. CDR3 nucleotide sequence: TGCGCCAGCAGCCAAGATCTGGGAATACAGGGCGCCACTGAAGCTTTCTTT.

At least ten counts were recorded for this clonotype. This chain links TRBV6-2 or TRBV6-3 with TRBJ2-1, with a tentative D call TRBD2 (5 bases). Germline values: CDR1 MNHEY, CDR2 SVGEGT. This CDR3 has 15 residues. Deletions cut 0 bases from V and 4 bases from J, with 10 bases between. The CDR3 spells CASSYSGGLYNEQFF. CDR3 sequence (DNA): TGTGCCAGCAGTTACTCAGGCGGGTTATACAATGAGCAGTTCTTC.

In the case of this clonotype: A read error may account for a junction end that differs from germline. The chain couples TRBV12-3 or TRBV12-4 to TRBJ2-1, with 9 bases matching TRBD2. The CDR3 consists of 14 residues. The CDR3 nucleotides are TGTGCCAGCAGCGGGACTAGCACAACGATTGAGCATTTCTTC. Amino acid sequence: CASSGTSTTIEHFF.

J is TRBJ2-7 and V is TRBV19; D tentatively reads TRBD1 or TRBD2 (5 bases each). Deletions cut 11 bases from V and 3 bases from J, with 17 bases between. The CDR3 contains 13 residues. CDR1 is LNHDA, CDR2 SQIVND, per germline (reference sequence). The CDR3 here is CASGRDGFYEQYF. As DNA, the CDR3 is TGTGCCTCCGGCCGGGACGGATTCTACGAGCAGTACTTC.

This clonotype was recorded a few times. The rearrangement uses TRBV4-3 and TRBJ2-1, with 10 bases fitting TRBD2. V lost 0 bases and J lost 4; bases outside the gene matches: 9. The CDR3 loop spans 18 amino acids. Germline assignment: CDR1 LGHNA and CDR2 YSLEER. For the CDR3, the DNA is TGCGCCAGCAGCCAAGATTTAACAGCGGGAGGGGGTTACAATGAGCAGTTCTTC. It encodes CASSQDLTAGGGYNEQFF.

This clonotype was detected a few times. In DNA, the CDR3 is TGTGCCAGCAGCTCCGTAGGGACACAGTCAGATACGCAGTATTTT. Its translation: CASSSVGTQSDTQYF. The V and J genes are TRBV7-9 and TRBJ2-3; D is possibly TRBD1 (6 bases). V lost 4 bases, J lost 4 bases, and 15 bases lay in between. The CDR3 has 15 amino acids. Germline-derived CDR1 and CDR2 are SEHNR and FQNEAQ (reference sequence).

This clonotype was observed a handful of times. This rearrangement joins TRBV5-1 to TRBJ1-1; TRBD1 might be the D (5 bases). The CDR3 runs 16 residues. Deletions cut 1 base from V and 1 base from J, with 14 bases between. Germline-derived CDR1 and CDR2 are SGHRS and YFSETQ. The CDR3 DNA sequence: TGCGCCAGCAGCTTGTGGGGGGACGGAGAGAACACTGAAGCTTTCTTT. Translated: CASSLWGDGENTEAFF.

In its sample, this clonotype was seen a few times. The chain joins TRBV29-1 to TRBJ1-4, with D perhaps TRBD1 (6 bases). The CDR3 runs 12 residues. Germline V gene lookup returns CDR1 SQVTM and CDR2 ANQGSEA. The ends were cut back, 3 bases at V and 7 bases at J, with 9 bases in the middle. The CDR3 sequence is CSVEAGVEKLFF. Here the CDR3 DNA reads TGCAGCGTTGAGGCAGGGGTTGAAAAACTGTTTTTT.

V usage is TRBV27 and J usage is TRBJ2-3, with D maybe TRBD2 (6 bases). Looked up from germline, CDR1 is MNHEY and CDR2 is SMNVEV (reference sequence). The V and J ends lost 2 bases and 2 bases respectively, with 8 bases between them. This CDR3 is built from 14 residues. DNA of the CDR3: TGTGCCAGCAGTTTAGGACTAATCACAGATACGCAGTATTTT. Amino acid sequence: CASSLGLITDTQYF.